One sample yielded the 3 T cell receptor beta chains listed below, sequenced in a study of CD8 T cells in Susac syndrome. RNA was extracted with the RNeasy kit, and a quantity of roughly 0.45 to 1 ug was reverse transcribed using random hexamers. Using its own MiXCR run on the immunoSEQ multiplex PCR reads, TCRdb lists one record per CDR3 protein. The sample carries over 350,000 distinct CDR3 sequences, approximately 89% recorded once. Sequencing input: CD8+ T cells from PBMCs. Every receptor here comes from a human donor with multiple sclerosis.

J is TRBJ2-1 and V is TRBV28, with D unclear. V lost 6 bases to trimming and J lost 0 bases, with 12 bases between them. The CDR3 length is 15 residues. The germline CDR1 and CDR2 sequences are MDHEN and SYDVKM. CDR3 protein: CASSPLAPSYNEQFF. As DNA, the CDR3 is TGTGCCAGCAGCCCCCTCGCACCCTCCTACAATGAGCAGTTCTTC. The whole variable domain, filled in from reference TRBV28 and TRBJ2-1, reads DVKVTQSSRYLVKRTGEKVFLECVQDMDHENMFWYRQDPGLGLRLIYFSYDVKMKEKGDIPEGYSVSREKKERFSLILESASTNQTSMYLCASSPLAPSYNEQFFGPGTRLTVL.

The genes are TRBV2 and TRBJ2-2; 13 bases agree with TRBD2. Per the germline V gene, CDR1 is SNHLY and CDR2 is FYNNEI. J lost 2 bases, V lost 2 bases, and 14 bases had no gene match. This CDR3 contains 21 residues. CDR3 sequence reads: CASSEPNLRLAGGLNTGELFF. The CDR3 DNA follows: TGTGCCAGCAGTGAACCAAACCTCAGACTAGCGGGAGGCCTAAACACCGGGGAGCTGTTTTTT. Based on the CDR3 plus reference TRBV2 and TRBJ2-2, the full variable domain is EPEVTQTPSHQVTQMGQEVILRCVPISNHLYFYWYRQILGQKVEFLVSFYNNEISEKSEIFDDQFSVERPDGSNFTLKIRSTKLEDSAMYFCASSEPNLRLAGGLNTGELFFGEGSRLTVL.

The genes are TRBV27 and TRBJ2-3, with 11 bases identical to TRBD2. V trimming: 3 bases; J trimming: 4 bases; junction bases outside the gene matches: 3. CDR3 length: 15 residues. Germline V gives CDR1 MNHEY, CDR2 SMNVEV (reference sequence). CDR3 nucleotide sequence: TGTGCCAGCAGTTTTAGCGGGGGGGCAGCAGATACGCAGTATTTT. This sequence encodes CASSFSGGAADTQYF.